The 9 T cell receptor beta chains presented below share a single source sample, sequenced in a study of blood T cell repertoires in COVID-19. Profiling relied on immunoSEQ multiplex PCR, and the TCRdb table lists in-frame clones only, not all of them. The repertoire holds over 250,000 clones, roughly 87% seen once, with roughly 0.8% in the top ten. The sample was peripheral blood. These receptors came from a woman aged 25 to 39 with acute or convalescent COVID-19.

This chain connects TRBV6-5 to TRBJ2-7; no reliable D call. CDR1 is MNHEY and CDR2 is SVGAGI in the germline V gene. CDR3 length: 10 residues. Trimming cost V 4 bases and J 7 bases, with 5 bases left between them. CDR3 amino acids: CASSWPEQYF. The CDR3 DNA reads as TGTGCCAGCAGTTGGCCAGAGCAGTACTTC.

The chain links TRBV9 to TRBJ2-1, with 10 bases lining up with TRBD1. Germline V gives CDR1 SGDLS, CDR2 YYNGEE. The length of the CDR3 is 16 residues. The V segment lost 0 bases and the J segment 3 bases; nucleotides outside the gene matches: 3. CDR3 nucleotide sequence: TGTGCCAGCAGCGTAGCGGGGACAGGGGACTACAATGAGCAGTTCTTC. Its protein is CASSVAGTGDYNEQFF.

This chain connects TRBV25-1 to TRBJ2-2; TRBD2 is a possible D gene (5 bases). Deletions cut 4 bases from V and 2 bases from J, with 11 bases between. Germline values: CDR1 MGHDK, CDR2 SYGVNS. The CDR3 has 15 amino acids. The CDR3 region is CASSVTGTNTGELFF. CDR3 nucleotide sequence: TGTGCCAGCAGTGTTACGGGAACAAACACCGGGGAGCTGTTTTTT.

On this clone itself: One end of the junction is discordant with germline, which a read error may explain. V and J are TRBV7-7 and TRBJ2-5; tentative D call: TRBD2 (5 bases). Looked up from germline, CDR1 is SSHAT and CDR2 is FNYEAQ (reference sequence). The CDR3 has 15 residues. CDR3 region: CASSRGPGVQETQYF. The CDR3 DNA follows: TGTGCTAGCAGCCGCGGTCCCGGGGTCCAAGAGACCCAGTACTTC. The full variable domain, in which reference TRBV7-7 and TRBJ2-5 provide the parts outside the CDR3, is GAGVSQSPRYKVTKRGQDVTLRCDPISSHATLYWYQQALGQGPEFLTYFNYEAQPDKSGLPSDRFSAERPEGSISTLTIQRTEQRDSAMYRCASSRGPGVQETQYFGPGTRLLVL.

A single count supports this clone. V is TRBV11-1 and J is TRBJ2-3; no clear D. Germline CDR1 reads SGHAT; CDR2 reads FQDESV (reference sequence). Deletions cut 2 bases from V and 6 bases from J, with 6 bases between. The CDR3 runs to 12 residues. The CDR3: CASSLWHDTQYF. The DNA of the CDR3 is TGTGCCAGCAGCTTATGGCACGATACGCAGTATTTT. The variable domain in full, with the rest retrieved from reference TRBV11-1 and TRBJ2-3, is EAEVAQSPRYKITEKSQAVAFWCDPISGHATLYWYRQILGQGPELLVQFQDESVVDDSQLPKDRFSAERLKGVDSTLKIQPAELGDSAMYLCASSLWHDTQYFGPGTRLTVL.

This clone was detected ten times or more. The chain is built from TRBV5-4 and TRBJ2-5; TRBD1 is a possible D gene (5 bases). Trimming stripped 6 bases from V and 4 bases from J, with 22 bases between. CDR1 SGHNT and CDR2 YYREEE come from the germline V gene (reference sequence). The CDR3 consists of 16 residues. DNA of the CDR3: TGTGCCAGCAAAAAGCGTGGCAGGGAAGCTACAGAGACCCAGTACTTC. Protein: CASKKRGREATETQYF.

The chain combines TRBV7-6 with TRBJ1-6; D is unresolved. Germline assignment: CDR1 SGHVS and CDR2 FNYEAQ. V dropped 0 bases and J dropped 7 bases, with 10 bases sitting between them. The CDR3 sequence is 15 residues long. The CDR3 loop is CASSLASDGNSPLHF. CDR3 sequence (DNA): TGTGCCAGCAGCTTAGCCTCCGACGGGAATTCACCCCTCCACTTT. The full variable domain, rest sourced from reference TRBV7-6 and TRBJ1-6, is GAGVSQSPRYKVTKRGQDVALRCDPISGHVSLYWYRQALGQGPEFLTYFNYEAQQDKSGLPNDRFSAERPEGSISTLTIQRTEQRDSAMYRCASSLASDGNSPLHFGNGTRLTVT.

This chain links TRBV29-1 with TRBJ1-4, with TRBD1 as a possible D gene (5 bases). The germline V gene has CDR1 SQVTM and CDR2 ANQGSEA. This CDR3 is 14 amino acids long. V was shortened by 8 bases and J by 5 bases, with 18 bases between the two germline ends. Here the CDR3 reads CSSRGTRWNEKLFF. In DNA form, the CDR3 reads TGCAGCTCAAGGGGCACCCGTTGGAATGAAAAACTGTTTTTT. Full variable domain (missing parts from reference TRBV29-1 and TRBJ1-4): SAVISQKPSRDICQRGTSLTIQCQVDSQVTMMFWYRQQPGQSLTLIATANQGSEATYESGFVIDKFPISRPNLTFSTLTVSNMSPEDSSIYLCSSRGTRWNEKLFFGSGTQLSVL.

The rearrangement joins TRBV10-3 to TRBJ2-2, with a tentative D call TRBD2 (5 bases). This CDR3 has 12 amino acids. Germline V gives CDR1 ENHRY, CDR2 SYGVKD. Trimming left V 6 bases short and J 6 bases short, with 8 bases between. CDR3 amino acids: CAISGESGELFF. CDR3 bases: TGTGCCATCAGCGGGGAGTCCGGGGAGCTGTTTTTT.